This T cell receptor beta chain was captured in a study of blood T cell repertoires in COVID-19. The CDR3 has 13 amino acids. V lost 6 bases and J 3 bases, leaving 12 bases between the germline ends. Source study methods: Cell counts per sample came from amplifying reference gene primers. Produced via immunoSEQ multiplex PCR; TCRdb's table is partial and in-frame only. The DNA gave D and trimming, while V, J and clone size come from that table. The repertoire holds 210,000 or so clones, about 91% seen once, with around 1.5% in the top ten. The sample comprised peripheral blood. This TCR was sampled from a man aged 18-30 years with active or convalescent COVID-19. V gene TRBV23-1 combines with J gene TRBJ2-7; TRBD1 is a possible D gene (6 bases). TRBV23-1 is an ORF for which the function is uncertain. CDR3 bases: TGCGCCAGCAGGAGGGACATCCACTACGAGCAGTACTTC. It specifies CASRRDIHYEQYF.